Presented here are 9 T cell receptor beta chains from one specimen sequenced in a study of shared clonotypes between healthy human individuals. The table came from immunoSEQ multiplex PCR; TCRdb's copy has only in-frame clones and leaves some out. Among approximately 720,000 clones listed, approximately 79% were seen once. Specimen: memory CD4+ T cells sorted from blood. Subset denoted: CD45RA-negative fraction. These receptors all stem from a woman aged 25 to 39 in good health.

This clone was counted only a few times. The chain links TRBV30 to TRBJ1-5; D uncertain. In germline, CDR1 is GTSNPN, CDR2 SVGIG (reference sequence). The CDR3 covers 14 residues. V lost 0 bases, J lost 0 bases, and 6 bases lay in between. CDR3 in amino acids: CAWSVVGSNQPQHF. Written as DNA, the CDR3 is TGTGCCTGGAGTGTGGTTGGTAGCAATCAGCCCCAGCATTTT.

The chain uses TRBV11-2 and TRBJ2-1; 8 nucleotides align to TRBD2. CDR1 is SGHAT, CDR2 FQNNGV, per germline. Trimming took 3 bases from V and 0 from J; bases not matched to a gene: 4. The CDR3 extends over 16 amino acids. The CDR3 region is CASSFQAGVSYNEQFF. For the CDR3, the DNA is TGTGCCAGCAGCTTCCAAGCGGGAGTCTCCTACAATGAGCAGTTCTTC.

The V gene is TRBV28, the J gene TRBJ1-2, with D possibly TRBD1 on 6 matching bases. From germline, CDR1 is MDHEN and CDR2 SYDVKM. The CDR3 sequence is 13 residues long. The V end was cut by 5 bases, the J end by 3 bases, with 10 bases between. The CDR3 region has the DNA TGTGCCAGCAGTCAACAGGGAGACTATGGCTACACCTTC. Translated: CASSQQGDYGYTF.

The chain combines TRBV9 with TRBJ2-2; 8 bases line up with TRBD1. The CDR3 contains 14 residues. From germline, CDR1 is SGDLS and CDR2 YYNGEE. V gave up 1 base and J gave up 7 bases; unmatched junction bases: 3. CDR3 DNA: TGTGCCAGCAGCGTAAAGGGACAGGACGGGGAGCTGTTTTTT. Protein: CASSVKGQDGELFF.

The chain employs TRBV15 and TRBJ2-6; D is perhaps TRBD2 (5 bases). The germline CDR1 and CDR2 sequences are LNHNV and YYDKDF (reference sequence). CDR3 length: 16 residues. The V end lost 0 bases, the J end lost 0 bases, and 6 bases lay between the germline ends. The CDR3 nucleotides read TGTGCCACCAGCAGAGAAGCGGACTCTGGGGCCAACGTCCTGACTTTC. Translating it yields CATSREADSGANVLTF. Using reference TRBV15 and TRBJ2-6 for the parts outside the CDR3, the full variable domain is DAMVIQNPRYQVTQFGKPVTLSCSQTLNHNVMYWYQQKSSQAPKLLFHYYDKDFNNEADTPDNFQSRRPNTSFCFLDIRSPGLGDTAMYLCATSREADSGANVLTFGAGSRLTVL.

This clone was seen more than once but under ten times. The V gene is TRBV30, the J gene TRBJ1-2; D not certain. Germline V gives CDR1 GTSNPN, CDR2 SVGIG (reference sequence). Deletions cut 2 bases from V and 8 bases from J, with 9 bases between. This CDR3 contains 11 residues. The CDR3 nucleotides are TGTGCCTGGAGTAACCTCTTCGGCTACACCTTC. Its translation is CAWSNLFGYTF. Filled out from reference TRBV30 and TRBJ1-2, the complete variable domain reads SQTIHQWPATLVQPVGSPLSLECTVEGTSNPNLYWYRQAAGRGLQLLFYSVGIGQISSEVPQNLSASRPQDRQFILSSKKLLLSDSGFYLCAWSNLFGYTFGSGTRLTVV.

This clone has a count of ten or more. The CDR3, as DNA: TGTGCCAGCAGTGGGGGGGACAGGAAAAACATTCAGTACTTC. Protein product: CASSGGDRKNIQYF. The chain combines TRBV6-5 with TRBJ2-4, with a tentative D call TRBD1 (8 bases). The CDR3 spans 14 residues. Germline lookup yields CDR1 MNHEY and CDR2 SVGAGI. The V and J ends lost 5 bases and 4 bases respectively, with 12 bases between them.

This chain uses TRBV11-2 with TRBJ2-2; TRBD1 might be the D (5 bases). Looked up from germline, CDR1 is SGHAT and CDR2 is FQNNGV. CDR3 length: 19 amino acids. Between the trimmed V and J ends, which lost 5 bases and 3 bases, there was a span of 25 bases. The DNA of the CDR3 is TGTGCCAGCAGCCGAATTAGACAGAACCTGGGATCGGACACCGGGGAGCTGTTTTTT. Translating it yields CASSRIRQNLGSDTGELFF.

The genes are TRBV11-2 and TRBJ1-2, with 7 bases aligning to TRBD1. V shed 8 bases and J 5 bases; nucleotides not matched to a gene: 2. CDR1 SGHAT and CDR2 FQNNGV come from the germline V gene. CDR3 length equals 11 residues. In nucleotides, the CDR3 is TGTGCCAGCGGGACAGAATATGGCTACACCTTC. Its protein product is CASGTEYGYTF.